This TCR beta chain came from a study of blood T cell repertoires in COVID-19. The CDR3 consists of 16 residues. V lost 5 bases, J lost 3 bases, and 10 bases stayed unmatched. CDR1 is SGHTA, CDR2 FQGNSA, per germline. Resolution of symptoms, clearance, or two negative PCRs was present in recovered Cohort 3 donors. Sequencing was performed with immunoSEQ multiplex PCR; in TCRdb, only in-frame clones are kept and a portion is missing. Altogether fewer than 250,000 clones are present, about 88% being singletons, with the ten largest covering roughly 3.2%. The chain links TRBV7-2 to TRBJ1-5; TRBD1 matches 7 bases. The TCR comes from a young woman who had recovered from COVID-19. Sequenced: PBMCs or T cells enriched from blood (not recorded which). Written as DNA, the CDR3 is TGTGCCAGCAGCCGGTCCGGGACAGACACCAATCAGCCCCAGCATTTT. Its translation: CASSRSGTDTNQPQHF.